This T cell receptor beta chain appears in the sequencing data of a study of shared clonotypes between healthy human individuals. The CDR3 is made up of 15 amino acids. V dropped 0 bases and J dropped 1 base, with 10 bases sitting between them. From germline, CDR1 is SGDLS and CDR2 YYNGEE. Assay used: immunoSEQ multiplex PCR; TCRdb lists only in-frame clones, some missing. The sample shows about 1,800,000 clones, about 95% of them seen only once. Naive CD8 cells, CD45RO-negative and positively selected for CCR7, excluded terminally differentiated effector memory CD45RA+ cells. The chain employs TRBV9 and TRBJ2-5; weak D call: TRBD1 (6 bases). The clonotype originates from a man aged 18 to 29 in good health. Sequenced input: naive CD8+ T cells sorted from blood. The CDR3 bases are TGTGCCAGCAGCGTAGATACAGGGCTCCAAGAGACCCAGTACTTC. Residues: CASSVDTGLQETQYF.